This TCR beta chain was retrieved from a study of blood T cell repertoires in COVID-19. TCRdb keeps only in-frame clones here, not all; method: immunoSEQ multiplex PCR. Of fewer than 350,000 clones listed, about nine tenths are singletons. Germline loops: CDR1 SGHRS, CDR2 YFSETQ. The CDR3 length is 15 residues. Trimming removed 4 bases from V and 4 bases from J; junction bases left unmatched: 9. Sequences were obtained from peripheral blood. The V and J genes are TRBV5-1 and TRBJ2-5; TRBD1 matches at 8 bases. This clonotype originated in a woman aged 25 to 39 with COVID-19, enrolled during active disease. In nucleotides, the CDR3 is TGCGCCAGCAGCGCCTCAGGGGGCGTGGGAGAGACCCAGTACTTC. Amino acid sequence: CASSASGGVGETQYF.